This T cell receptor beta chain was recovered during a study of CXCR3-negative and CXCR3-positive naive CD8 T cells. Study-wide results and limits: CXCR3-negative naive cells had less hydrophobic TRB CDR3s than did CXCR3-positive naive cells.

Concerning this clonotype itself: The antigen is not known.

TRB cDNA was prepared as libraries by UMI-labeled 5' RACE. After re-calling the 5' RACE reads, TCRdb lists one entry per CDR3 protein, DNA absent. Its table records some 8,400 distinct CDR3 sequences. Germline CDR1 KGHSH, CDR2 LQKENI. The CDR3 loop spans 14 amino acids. The V gene is TRBV18, the J gene TRBJ1-5; lacking DNA, the TRBD1 call made by TCRdb goes unchecked. The sequencing sample was made of naive CXCR3+ CD8+ T cells from blood. As to subset: CD45RO-CCR7+CD27+CD95- naive CD8+ T cells expressing CXCR3 (TNR3+). This receptor was obtained from a human donor in good health. Some clones in this sample may be carry-over from other donors' samples. CDR3 residues: CASSPGQINQPQHF.